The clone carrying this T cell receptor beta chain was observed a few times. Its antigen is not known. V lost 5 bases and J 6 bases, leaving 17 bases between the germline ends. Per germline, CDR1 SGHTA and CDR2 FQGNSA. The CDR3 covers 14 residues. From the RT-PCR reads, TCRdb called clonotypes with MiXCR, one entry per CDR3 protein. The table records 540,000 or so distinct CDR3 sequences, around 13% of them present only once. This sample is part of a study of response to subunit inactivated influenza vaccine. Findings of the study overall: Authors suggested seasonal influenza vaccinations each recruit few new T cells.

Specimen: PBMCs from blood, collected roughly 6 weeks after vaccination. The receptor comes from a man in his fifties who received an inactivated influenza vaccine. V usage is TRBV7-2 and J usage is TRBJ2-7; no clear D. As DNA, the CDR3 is TGTGCCAGCAGCCCAGAGACCCAATCAAGCGAGCAGTACTTC. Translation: CASSPETQSSEQYF.